The rows below give T cell receptor beta chains drawn from one sample of a study of T cells in Graves' hyperthyroidism and ophthalmopathy. Via MiXCR, TCRdb re-called the multiplex PCR reads, giving one row per CDR3 protein. The sample lists about 290,000 distinct CDR3 sequences; approximately 19% were seen once. The sample taken for sequencing was blood. Source of these receptors: a man between 50 and 59 years old with Graves' ophthalmopathy. The CDR3 runs from the conserved cysteine through the conserved F or W. The D gene is left open where the match is weak. A clone size is listed for some rows: how often the clone was seen (once, few, many), or a class if it is expanded.

length	V	D	J	size	CDR3	DNA
16	TRBV7-2	.	TRBJ2-4	few	CASSPGTIIAKNIQYF	TGTGCCAGCAGCCCGGGGACCATTATAGCCAAAAACATTCAGTACTTC
14	TRBV10-1	.	TRBJ2-2	.	CASSGIGRAGELFF	TGCGCCAGCAGTGGGATAGGCCGCGCCGGGGAGCTGTTTTTT
11	TRBV25-1	.	TRBJ2-1	few	CASSEGNEQFF	TGTGCCAGCAGTGAGGGCAATGAGCAGTTCTTC
15	TRBV3-1	TRBD2	TRBJ2-7	many	CASSRGLAGVNEQYF	TGTGCCAGCAGCAGGGGACTAGCGGGAGTGAACGAGCAGTACTTC
15	TRBV27	TRBD2	TRBJ2-7	.	CASKMGGGGSYEQYF	TGTGCCAGCAAAATGGGGGGGGGGGGTAGCTACGAGCAGTACTTC
15	TRBV7-2	.	TRBJ2-4	.	CASSSGGAGGNIQYF	TGTGCCAGCAGCTCAGGTGGGGCTGGGGGAAACATTCAGTACTTC
14	TRBV18	.	TRBJ1-2	.	CASSPPNRDYGYTF	TGTGCCAGCTCACCACCCAACAGAGACTATGGCTACACCTTC
14	TRBV14	.	TRBJ2-2	few	CASSPNSDTGELFF	TGTGCCAGCAGCCCGAACTCGGACACCGGGGAGCTGTTTTTT
13	TRBV6-2/TRBV6-3	TRBD2	TRBJ2-1	.	CASRLSGYNEQFF	TGTGCCAGCAGACTTAGCGGGTACAATGAGCAGTTCTTC
13	TRBV27	.	TRBJ2-5	.	CASSLASVETQYF	TGTGCCAGCAGTTTAGCTTCAGTCGAGACCCAGTACTTC
17	TRBV11-2	.	TRBJ1-1	many	CAGSLVGQNFMNTEAFF	TGTGCCGGCAGCTTAGTAGGACAGAACTTCATGAACACTGAAGCTTTCTTT
14	TRBV6-2/TRBV6-3	.	TRBJ2-3	many	CASRGLSGWNTQYF	TGTGCCAGCAGAGGTTTGTCAGGGTGGAATACGCAGTATTTT
14	TRBV29-1	TRBD2	TRBJ2-5	.	CSVLAGGRGETQYF	TGCAGCGTATTAGCGGGAGGACGAGGAGAGACCCAGTACTTC
15	TRBV27	.	TRBJ2-7	many	CASSFGGSQTYEQYF	TGTGCCAGCAGTTTCGGTGGGAGCCAGACCTACGAGCAGTACTTC
14	TRBV27	TRBD1	TRBJ1-3	.	CASSSGQAGNTIYF	TGTGCCAGCAGTTCGGGACAGGCGGGAAACACCATATATTTT
15	TRBV28	.	TRBJ2-3	.	CASSSLADSTDTQYF	TGTGCCAGCAGTTCCCTAGCAGATAGCACAGATACGCAGTATTTT
14	TRBV6-1	.	TRBJ2-1	many	CASSELGSYNEQFF	TGTGCCAGCAGTGAATTGGGGTCCTACAATGAGCAGTTCTTC
16	TRBV7-3	.	TRBJ2-2	.	CASSQVIGRSTGELFF	TGTGCCAGCAGCCAAGTGATCGGGAGAAGTACCGGGGAGCTGTTTTTT
16	TRBV7-9	.	TRBJ2-7	.	CASSPRDSRSIYEQYF	TGTGCCAGCAGCCCTCGTGACAGTAGGAGCATCTACGAGCAGTACTTC
18	TRBV6-1	.	TRBJ2-3	.	CASRIYLRGGESTDTQYF	TGTGCCAGCCGGATTTACCTGAGGGGGGGAGAGAGCACAGATACGCAGTATTTT
15	TRBV20-1	.	TRBJ2-3	many	CSAGDPTTGEDTQYF	TGCAGTGCAGGGGACCCTACAACTGGGGAGGATACGCAGTATTTT
16	TRBV5-1	TRBD1	TRBJ2-7	.	CASSFLDRVGAYEQYF	TGCGCCAGCAGCTTCCTAGACAGGGTGGGGGCCTACGAGCAGTACTTC
11	TRBV20-1	.	TRBJ1-1	.	CSASPREWAFF	TGCAGTGCTAGCCCCCGCGAGTGGGCTTTCTTT
13	TRBV10-3	.	TRBJ2-2	few	CATRDSATGELFF	TGTGCCACCCGGGACTCGGCCACCGGGGAGCTGTTTTTT
14	TRBV2	TRBD1	TRBJ1-6	many	CASSEGTGDSPLHF	TGTGCCAGCAGTGAAGGGACAGGTGACTCACCCCTCCACTTT
16	TRBV18	TRBD2	TRBJ2-7	few	CASSPKSKGGTNEQYF	TGTGCCAGCTCACCAAAATCTAAGGGAGGGACCAACGAGCAGTACTTC
12	TRBV6-1	.	TRBJ1-1	many	CASSRTDTEAFF	TGTGCCAGCAGTCGCACGGACACTGAAGCTTTCTTT
13	TRBV7-2	.	TRBJ2-2	many	CASSLDFPGELFF	TGTGCCAGCAGCTTAGACTTCCCCGGGGAGCTGTTTTTT
16	TRBV2	TRBD1	TRBJ2-7	.	CASRQIPGQGGYEQYF	TGTGCCAGCAGGCAGATCCCGGGACAGGGGGGCTACGAGCAGTACTTC
12	TRBV20-1	TRBD1	TRBJ2-7	many	CSAPRTTGEQYF	TGCAGTGCTCCGAGGACGACAGGGGAGCAGTACTTC
14	TRBV5-6	.	TRBJ2-5	.	CASSLEVQRETQYF	TGTGCCAGCAGCTTGGAAGTCCAGAGGGAGACCCAGTACTTC
15	TRBV9	.	TRBJ2-5	few	CASSPGQSGQETQYF	TGTGCCAGCAGCCCCGGGCAAAGCGGCCAAGAGACCCAGTACTTC
16	TRBV13	.	TRBJ2-5	few	CASSLGTGRIQETQYF	TGTGCCAGCAGCTTAGGTACAGGCCGAATTCAAGAGACCCAGTACTTC
13	TRBV29-1	TRBD2	TRBJ2-7	few	CSVSGGSSYEQYF	TGCAGTGTAAGCGGGGGTAGCTCCTACGAGCAGTACTTC
16	TRBV28	TRBD1	TRBJ1-6	many	CASSSPGGRSNSPLHF	TGTGCCAGCAGTTCTCCAGGGGGGCGGAGTAATTCACCCCTCCACTTT
12	TRBV20-1	.	TRBJ2-3	.	CSARSLTDTQYF	TGCAGTGCTAGATCCCTCACAGATACGCAGTATTTT
12	TRBV11-1	.	TRBJ1-1	few	CASSDGFTEAFF	TGTGCCAGCAGCGACGGATTTACTGAAGCTTTCTTT
15	TRBV9	TRBD1	TRBJ2-2	.	CASNPGQVNTGELFF	TGTGCCAGCAACCCGGGACAGGTCAACACCGGGGAGCTGTTTTTT
15	TRBV11-2	TRBD1	TRBJ2-7	many	CASSFNRGSPYEQYF	TGTGCCAGCAGCTTTAACAGGGGATCTCCCTACGAGCAGTACTTC